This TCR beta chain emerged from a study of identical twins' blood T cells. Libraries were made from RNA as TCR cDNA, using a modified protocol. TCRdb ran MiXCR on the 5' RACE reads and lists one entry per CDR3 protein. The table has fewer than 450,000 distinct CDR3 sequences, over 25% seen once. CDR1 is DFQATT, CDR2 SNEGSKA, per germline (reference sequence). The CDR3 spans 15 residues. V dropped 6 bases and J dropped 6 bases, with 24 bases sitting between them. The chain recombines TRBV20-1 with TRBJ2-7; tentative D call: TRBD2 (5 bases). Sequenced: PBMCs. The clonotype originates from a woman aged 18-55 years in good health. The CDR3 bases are TGCAGTGCCTACTCGAGTGGAGGTGGCGGCTTCGAGCAGTACTTC. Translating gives CSAYSSGGGGFEQYF.